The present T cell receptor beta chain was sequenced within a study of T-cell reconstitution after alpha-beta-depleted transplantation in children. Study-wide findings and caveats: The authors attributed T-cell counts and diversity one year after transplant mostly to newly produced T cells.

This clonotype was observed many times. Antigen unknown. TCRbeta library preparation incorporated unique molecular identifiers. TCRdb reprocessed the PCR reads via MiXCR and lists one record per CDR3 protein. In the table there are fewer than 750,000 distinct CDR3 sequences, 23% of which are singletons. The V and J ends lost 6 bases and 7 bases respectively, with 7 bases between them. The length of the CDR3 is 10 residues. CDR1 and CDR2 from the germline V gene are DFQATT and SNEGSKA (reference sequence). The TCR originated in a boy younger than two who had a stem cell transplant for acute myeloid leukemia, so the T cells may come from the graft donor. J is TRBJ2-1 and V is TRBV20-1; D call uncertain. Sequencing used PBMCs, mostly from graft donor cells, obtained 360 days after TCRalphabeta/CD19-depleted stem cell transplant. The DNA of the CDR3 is TGCAGTGCCAAGACAAATGAGCAGTTCTTC. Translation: CSAKTNEQFF.